This T cell receptor beta chain emerged from a study of blood T cell repertoires in COVID-19. About the study: Both acute and convalescent COVID-19 samples were obtained from the United States, Italy and Spain.

In the study's own analysis: Amplified reference gene primers provided the basis for estimating nucleated cell counts. Clones were sequenced by immunoSEQ multiplex PCR, and TCRdb holds only the in-frame ones, with some missing. The V and J calls and clone size were taken over from that table, and D and trimming were inferred from the DNA. The sample lists tens of thousands of clones; around 90% were seen once. This clone turned up a few times. With V trimmed by 3 bases and J by 7 bases, 5 bases remained unmatched. The CDR3 extends over 14 amino acids. Germline V gives CDR1 MNHNS, CDR2 SASEGT. The TCR sequence derives from a man aged 45 to 65 with COVID-19, enrolled during active disease. The rearrangement joins TRBV6-1 to TRBJ1-2; TRBD1 matches 10 bases. The sample comprised peripheral blood. In DNA, the CDR3 is TGTGCCAGCAGTGATACTTGGACAGGGGGTGGCTACACCTTC. It specifies CASSDTWTGGGYTF.